This TCR beta chain was found in a study of cytomegalovirus exposure and HLA in healthy donors. On the study more broadly: For the approximately 420 genotyped donors, roughly 80% fell within the Caucasian-associated ancestry cluster.

PCR primers comprised 60 Vbeta and 13 Jbeta primers. Assay used: immunoSEQ multiplex PCR; TCRdb lists only in-frame clones, some missing. The sample has 130,000 or so clones; roughly 80% are singletons. Germline lookup yields CDR1 MNHEY and CDR2 SVGAGI. The CDR3 consists of 15 residues. The ends lost 4 bases at V and 7 bases at J; junction bases unmatched: 9. Sequenced input: PBMCs. The J gene is TRBJ2-7, the V gene TRBV6-5, with 11 bases aligning to TRBD2. The origin of this receptor is a man between 18 and 35 years old in good health and CMV-seronegative. The DNA of the CDR3 is TGTGCCAGCAGTTCCTCAACTAGCGGGGGTGGGGAGCAGTACTTC. Protein: CASSSSTSGGGEQYF.